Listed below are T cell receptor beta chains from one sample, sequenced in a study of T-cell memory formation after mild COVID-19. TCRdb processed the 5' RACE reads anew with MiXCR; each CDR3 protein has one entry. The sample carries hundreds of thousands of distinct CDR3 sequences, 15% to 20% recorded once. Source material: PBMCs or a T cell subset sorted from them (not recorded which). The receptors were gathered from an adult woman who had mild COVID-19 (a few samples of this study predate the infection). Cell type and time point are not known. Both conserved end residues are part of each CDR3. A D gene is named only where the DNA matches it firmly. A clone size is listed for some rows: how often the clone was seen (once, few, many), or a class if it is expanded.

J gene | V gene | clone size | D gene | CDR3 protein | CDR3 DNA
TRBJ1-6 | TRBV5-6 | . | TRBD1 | CASSLAGRGQPLHF | TGTGCCAGCAGCTTGGCGGGCAGGGGGCAACCCCTCCACTTT
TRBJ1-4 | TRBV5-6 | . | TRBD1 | CASSWDRERILFF | TGTGCCAGCAGCTGGGACAGGGAGAGGATTCTGTTTTTT
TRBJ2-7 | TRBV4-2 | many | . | CASSQDSLQYF | TGTGCCAGCAGCCAAGACTCCCTTCAGTACTTC
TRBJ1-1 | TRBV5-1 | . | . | CASSPTGDSKAFF | TGCGCCAGCAGCCCGACGGGGGATTCGAAAGCTTTCTTT
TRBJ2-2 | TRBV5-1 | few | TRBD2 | CASSLPGGGINTGELFF | TGCGCCAGCAGTCTGCCGGGCGGGGGGATCAACACCGGGGAGCTGTTTTTT
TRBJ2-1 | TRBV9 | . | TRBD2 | CASSVKSGGRRNEQFF | TGTGCCAGCAGCGTAAAGAGCGGGGGGCGGCGCAATGAGCAGTTCTTC
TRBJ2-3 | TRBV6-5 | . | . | CASSPVGWRDLRDTQYF | TGTGCCAGCAGTCCAGTAGGTTGGCGGGATCTCCGGGATACGCAGTATTTT
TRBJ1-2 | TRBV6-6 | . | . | CASTSLTGSYGYTF | TGTGCCAGCACCTCACTCACAGGTTCCTATGGCTACACCTTC
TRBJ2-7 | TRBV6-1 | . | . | CASSDFRFNEQYF | TGTGCCAGCAGTGATTTCCGTTTCAACGAGCAGTACTTC
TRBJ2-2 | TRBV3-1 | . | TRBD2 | CASSQPGLVGLTGELFF | TGTGCCAGCAGCCAGCCCGGACTAGTAGGTCTCACCGGGGAGCTGTTTTTT
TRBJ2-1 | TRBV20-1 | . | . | CSARDLNNEQFF | TGCAGTGCTAGAGATCTCAACAATGAGCAGTTCTTC
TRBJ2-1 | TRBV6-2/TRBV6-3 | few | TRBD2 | CATFSGRHYNEQFF | TGTGCCACATTTAGCGGGAGGCACTACAATGAGCAGTTCTTC
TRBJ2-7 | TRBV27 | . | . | CASTQSPHEEQYF | TGTGCCAGCACCCAGAGCCCTCACGAGGAGCAGTACTTC
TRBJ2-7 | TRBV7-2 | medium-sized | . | CASTQAYEQYF | TGTGCCAGCACCCAGGCGTACGAGCAGTACTTC
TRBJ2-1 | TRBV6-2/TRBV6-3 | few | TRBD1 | CASSLQGAITNEQFF | TGTGCCAGCAGCTTACAGGGGGCAATTACCAATGAGCAGTTCTTC
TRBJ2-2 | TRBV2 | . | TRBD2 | CASEAGDDTGELFF | TGTGCCAGCGAAGCGGGGGATGACACCGGGGAGCTGTTTTTT
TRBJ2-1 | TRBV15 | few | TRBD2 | CATSRDRLAGGPEQFF | TGTGCCACCAGCAGAGACCGACTAGCGGGAGGGCCCGAGCAGTTCTTC
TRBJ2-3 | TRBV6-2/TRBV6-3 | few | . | CASSHKSRSTDTQYF | TGTGCCAGCAGCCACAAAAGCCGTAGCACAGATACGCAGTATTTT
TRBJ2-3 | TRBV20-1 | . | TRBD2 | CSLSPGLPKDTQYF | TGCAGTCTCAGCCCGGGACTACCAAAAGATACGCAGTATTTT
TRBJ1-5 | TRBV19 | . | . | CASSIGKQGRLQPQHF | TGTGCCAGTAGTATTGGTAAACAGGGAAGATTGCAGCCCCAGCATTTT
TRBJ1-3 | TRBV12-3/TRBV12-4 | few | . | CASSAQGSTIYF | TGTGCCAGCAGTGCACAGGGAAGCACCATATATTTT
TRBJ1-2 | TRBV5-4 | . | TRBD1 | CASSLGAQGYGYTF | TGTGCCAGCAGCTTGGGAGCACAGGGGTATGGCTACACCTTC
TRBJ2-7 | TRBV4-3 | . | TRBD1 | CASSQDMETGSYEQYF | TGCGCCAGCAGCCAAGATATGGAGACAGGGTCCTACGAGCAGTACTTC
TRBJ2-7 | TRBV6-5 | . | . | CASSYSPLEGYEQYF | TGTGCCAGCAGTTACTCGCCGTTGGAGGGCTACGAGCAGTACTTC
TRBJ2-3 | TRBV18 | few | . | CASSPPAPDTQYF | TGTGCCAGCTCACCCCCAGCGCCAGATACGCAGTATTTT
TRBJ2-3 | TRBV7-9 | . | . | CASRHGQTDTQYF | TGTGCCAGCAGACATGGACAGACAGATACGCAGTATTTT
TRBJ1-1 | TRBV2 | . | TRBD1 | CASSSGSRGPFMNTEAFF | TGTGCCAGCAGTTCGGGGTCGAGGGGGCCTTTCATGAACACTGAAGCTTTCTTT
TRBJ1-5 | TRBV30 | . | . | CAWSSSGSQPQHF | TGTGCCTGGAGCAGTAGCGGGAGTCAGCCCCAGCATTTT
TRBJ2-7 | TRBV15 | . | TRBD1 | CATSGGWGQGAYEQYF | TGTGCCACCAGCGGGGGCTGGGGACAGGGGGCGTACGAGCAGTACTTC
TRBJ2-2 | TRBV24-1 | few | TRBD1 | CATSDPGGRNTGELFF | TGTGCCACCAGTGACCCAGGGGGCCGGAACACCGGGGAGCTGTTTTTT
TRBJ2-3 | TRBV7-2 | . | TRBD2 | CASSSLAGDINTQYF | TGTGCCAGCAGCTCTCTAGCGGGGGACATAAATACGCAGTATTTT
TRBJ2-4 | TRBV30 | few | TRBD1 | CAWRQGKNIQYF | TGTGCCTGGAGACAGGGGAAAAACATTCAGTACTTC
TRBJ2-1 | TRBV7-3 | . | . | CASSLIPSPNEQFF | TGTGCCAGCAGCTTAATTCCCTCCCCCAATGAGCAGTTCTTC
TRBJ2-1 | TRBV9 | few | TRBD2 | CASSVEAAGIYNEQFF | TGTGCCAGCAGCGTAGAGGCAGCGGGGATTTACAATGAGCAGTTCTTC
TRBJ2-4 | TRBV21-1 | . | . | CASSKVYSLGAKNIQYF | TGTGCCAGCAGCAAGGTCTATTCCCTCGGAGCCAAAAACATTCAGTACTTC
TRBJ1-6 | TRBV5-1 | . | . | CASSLEPINSPLHF | TGCGCCAGCAGCTTGGAACCGATTAATTCACCCCTCCACTTT
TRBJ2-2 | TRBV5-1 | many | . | CASSLLGTGELFF | TGCGCCAGCAGCTTGTTAGGGACCGGGGAGCTGTTTTTT
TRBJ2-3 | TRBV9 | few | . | CASSVATSTADTQYF | TGTGCCAGCAGCGTAGCTACTAGCACGGCAGATACGCAGTATTTT
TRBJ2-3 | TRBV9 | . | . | CASSVARYTDTQYF | TGTGCCAGCAGCGTAGCTCGCTATACAGATACGCAGTATTTT
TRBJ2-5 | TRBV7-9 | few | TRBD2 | CASSSTGSGSPWQETQYF | TGTGCCAGCAGCTCCACGGGTAGCGGGAGTCCTTGGCAAGAGACCCAGTACTTC
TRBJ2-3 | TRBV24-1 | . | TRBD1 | CATSDWGDRGPDTQYF | TGTGCCACCAGTGATTGGGGGGACAGGGGCCCAGATACGCAGTATTTT
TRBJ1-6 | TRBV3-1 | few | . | CASSPQGSGSPLHF | TGTGCCAGCAGCCCCCAGGGGTCTGGTTCACCCCTCCACTTT
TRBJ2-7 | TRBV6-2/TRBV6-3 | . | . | CASSYWTFYEQYF | TGTGCCAGCAGTTACTGGACCTTCTACGAGCAGTACTTC
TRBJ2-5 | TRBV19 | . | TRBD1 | CATPGGRPSETQYF | TGTGCCACTCCAGGGGGCAGGCCTTCGGAGACCCAGTACTTC
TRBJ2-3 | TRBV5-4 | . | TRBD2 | CAVSGGTDTQYF | TGCGCCGTTAGCGGGGGAACAGATACGCAGTATTTT
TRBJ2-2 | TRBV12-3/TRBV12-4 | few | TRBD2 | CASLGGEGPVTGELFF | TGTGCCAGTTTGGGGGGGGAGGGCCCGGTCACCGGGGAGCTGTTTTTT
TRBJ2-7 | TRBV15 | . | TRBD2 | CATSTALQGRAYEQYF | TGTGCCACCAGCACCGCCCTACAAGGGAGGGCCTACGAGCAGTACTTC
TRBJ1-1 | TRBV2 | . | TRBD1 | CASRWDRGLNTEAFF | TGTGCCAGCAGATGGGACAGGGGACTGAACACTGAAGCTTTCTTT
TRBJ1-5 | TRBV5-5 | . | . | CASSLRTPGQPQHF | TGTGCCAGCAGCTTAAGGACCCCCGGTCAGCCCCAGCATTTT
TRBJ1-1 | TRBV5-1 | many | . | CASSLTQVNTEAFF | TGCGCCAGCAGCTTGACTCAGGTGAACACTGAAGCTTTCTTT
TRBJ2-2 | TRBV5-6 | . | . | CASSRGPGRDTGELFF | TGTGCCAGCAGCCGAGGGCCTGGGAGAGACACCGGGGAGCTGTTTTTT
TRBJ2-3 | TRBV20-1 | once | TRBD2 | CSASSGGTSGRTDTQYF | TGCAGTGCTAGCTCTGGGGGAACTAGCGGGAGGACAGATACGCAGTATTTT
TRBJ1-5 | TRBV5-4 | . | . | CASSPGQYQPQHF | TGTGCCAGCAGCCCCGGACAGTATCAGCCCCAGCATTTT
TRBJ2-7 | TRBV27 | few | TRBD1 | CASSLSTGEISYEQYF | TGTGCCAGCAGTTTATCTACAGGGGAAATCTCCTACGAGCAGTACTTC